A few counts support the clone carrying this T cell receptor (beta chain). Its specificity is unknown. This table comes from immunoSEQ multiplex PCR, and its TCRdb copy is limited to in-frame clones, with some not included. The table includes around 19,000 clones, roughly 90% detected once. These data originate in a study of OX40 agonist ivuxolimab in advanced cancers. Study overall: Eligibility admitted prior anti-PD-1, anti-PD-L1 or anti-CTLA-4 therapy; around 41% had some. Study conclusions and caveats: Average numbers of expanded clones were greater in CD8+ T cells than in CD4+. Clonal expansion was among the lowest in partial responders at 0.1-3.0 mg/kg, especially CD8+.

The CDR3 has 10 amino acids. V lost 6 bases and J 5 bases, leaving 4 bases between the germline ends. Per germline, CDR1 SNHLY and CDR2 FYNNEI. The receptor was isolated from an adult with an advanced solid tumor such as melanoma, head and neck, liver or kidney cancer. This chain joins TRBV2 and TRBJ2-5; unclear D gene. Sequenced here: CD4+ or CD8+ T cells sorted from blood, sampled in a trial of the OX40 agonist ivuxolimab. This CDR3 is CASRVETQYF. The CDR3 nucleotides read TGTGCCAGCAGGGTGGAGACCCAGTACTTC. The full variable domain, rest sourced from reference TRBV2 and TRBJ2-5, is EPEVTQTPSHQVTQMGQEVILRCVPISNHLYFYWYRQILGQKVEFLVSFYNNEISEKSEIFDDQFSVERPDGSNFTLKIRSTKLEDSAMYFCASRVETQYFGPGTRLLVL.